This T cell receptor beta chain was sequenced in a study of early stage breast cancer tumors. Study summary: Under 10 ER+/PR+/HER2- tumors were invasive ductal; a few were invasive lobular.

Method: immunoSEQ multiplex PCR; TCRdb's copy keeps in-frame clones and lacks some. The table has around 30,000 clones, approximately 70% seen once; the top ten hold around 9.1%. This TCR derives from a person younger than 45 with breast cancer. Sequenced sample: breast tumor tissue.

CDR3 in amino acids: CASSYWLAAGNEQFF. In DNA form, the CDR3 reads TGTGCCAGCAGTTACTGGCTAGCGGCGGGGAATGAGCAGTTCTTC. The V gene is TRBV6-5, the J gene TRBJ2-1, with TRBD2 identical over 7 bases. The CDR3 loop spans 15 amino acids. Trimming at V came to 1 base and at J to 7 bases, leaving 7 bases not matched to a gene. The germline V gene encodes CDR1 MNHEY and CDR2 SVGAGI.